This T cell receptor beta chain was sequenced in a study of shared clonotypes between healthy human individuals. Those who donated were healthy HIV-negative adults, with no recent acute infections or vaccinations reported. The donor cohort consisted entirely of Caucasian adults residing in Nashville, Tennessee. Around 90 million PBMCs per unsorted sample were used for genomic DNA. This clone was seen once. V gave up 6 bases and J gave up 2 bases; unmatched junction bases: 6. Germline V gene lookup returns CDR1 MDHEN and CDR2 SYDVKM. This CDR3 has 15 residues. The authors split each subset's genomic DNA evenly across several immunoSEQ plates. Measured with immunoSEQ multiplex PCR; TCRdb has only the in-frame clones, and not every one. Of roughly 500,000 clones in the sample, around 79% are singletons; the top ten hold approximately 13%.

Sequenced input: PBMCs. The clonotype comes from a woman aged 40-49 years in good health. Some clones in this sample may be carry-over from other donors' samples. This chain joins TRBV28 and TRBJ2-1; 8 bases line up with TRBD2. The CDR3 loop is CASSLTSGPYNEQFF. DNA of the CDR3: TGTGCCAGCAGCCTAACTAGCGGTCCCTACAATGAGCAGTTCTTC. Using reference TRBV28 and TRBJ2-1 for the parts outside the CDR3, the full variable domain is DVKVTQSSRYLVKRTGEKVFLECVQDMDHENMFWYRQDPGLGLRLIYFSYDVKMKEKGDIPEGYSVSREKKERFSLILESASTNQTSMYLCASSLTSGPYNEQFFGPGTRLTVL.